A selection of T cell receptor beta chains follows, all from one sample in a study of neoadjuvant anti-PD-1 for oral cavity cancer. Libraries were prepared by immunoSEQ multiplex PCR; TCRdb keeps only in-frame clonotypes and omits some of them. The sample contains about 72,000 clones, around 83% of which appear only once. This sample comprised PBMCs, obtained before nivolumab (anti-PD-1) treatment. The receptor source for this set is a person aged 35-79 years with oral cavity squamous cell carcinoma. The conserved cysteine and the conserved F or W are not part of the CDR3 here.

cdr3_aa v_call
ASSEEGRNQPQH TRBV6-1
AWGSGNTIY TRBV30
AWIPRASYYGYT TRBV30
ASSYSFPGYEQY TRBV6-6
ASSLASAGAAYNEQF TRBV7-9
ASSLAGQRANTGELF TRBV11-2
ASSYSSGEGTGELF TRBV6-5
ASSYTTQGRYT TRBV6-5
ASTVRGRGTDTQY TRBV2
AWSVTGNQPQH TRBV30